A single T cell receptor (beta chain) is shown here with its context. The antigen is undetermined. The sample comes from a study of T-cell memory formation after mild COVID-19. Study-wide results and caveats: Confirmation was lacking for SARS-CoV-2 specificity of second-wave clones that peaked on day 37. Cross-reactive memory appears to have joined, as suggested by some responding clones showing up in pre-infection memory. CD4+ contracting clones were mainly CM and EM; CD8+ ones, EMRA.

Employing constant-segment primers, 5'RACE generated TCR alpha and TCR beta cDNA libraries bearing sample barcodes and UMIs. TCRdb reprocessed the 5' RACE reads via MiXCR and lists one record per CDR3 protein. The profile shows fewer than 300,000 distinct CDR3 sequences, about a sixth of them singletons. The germline V and J ends were trimmed by 1 base and 9 bases, with 13 bases remaining between them. The CDR3 sequence is 15 residues long. Germline-derived CDR1 and CDR2 are SGHAT and FQNNGV. This receptor was taken from a man between 18 and 35 years old who had mild COVID-19 (a few samples of this study predate the infection). Cell type and time point are not known. The rearrangement joins TRBV11-2 to TRBJ1-6, with D perhaps matching TRBD1 (6 bases). Source material: PBMCs or a T cell subset sorted from them (not recorded which). This chain's CDR3 is CASSLVITGRSPLHF. CDR3 coding DNA: TGTGCCAGCAGCTTAGTTATTACAGGGCGTTCACCCCTCCACTTT.